Each of the 18 T cell receptor beta chains below was sequenced from the same sample in a study of patients and donors after allogeneic stem cell transplantation. Using its own MiXCR run on the RT-PCR reads, TCRdb lists one record per CDR3 protein. The repertoire holds about 960,000 distinct CDR3 sequences, with roughly 17% as singletons. Material: blood, either unsorted or a sorted T cell fraction (not recorded which). These receptors were obtained from a human donor who was either an allogeneic HSCT recipient or a stem cell or donor lymphocyte infusion donor (not recorded which). It is not recorded whose cells these are; they may come from a transplant donor.

The chain joins TRBV13 to TRBJ2-4; TRBD1 matches 7 bases. Germline trimming cut 0 bases from V and 8 bases from J; bases unmatched to any gene: 13. CDR3 length equals 17 residues. The germline CDR1 and CDR2 sequences are PRHDT and FYEKMQ (reference sequence). The CDR3 bases are TGTGCCAGCAGCTTAGGCCTAGGGGGCGGCACGAGAGACATTCAGTACTTC. Its protein is CASSLGLGGGTRDIQYF. Full variable domain (missing parts from reference TRBV13 and TRBJ2-4): AAGVIQSPRHLIKEKRETATLKCYPIPRHDTVYWYQQGPGQDPQFLISFYEKMQSDKGSIPDRFSAQQFSDYHSELNMSSLELGDSALYFCASSLGLGGGTRDIQYFGAGTRLSVL.

This clonotype was counted only a few times. The chain combines TRBV20-1 with TRBJ2-3; 11 bases are shared with TRBD2. The CDR3 length is 15 residues. The V gene end was trimmed by 5 bases and the J gene end by 4 bases; junction bases not matched to a gene: 8. Germline V gene sequence: CDR1 DFQATT, CDR2 SNEGSKA (reference sequence). CDR3 protein: CSAGGSGGASDTQYF. In DNA, the CDR3 is TGCAGTGCTGGGGGTAGCGGGGGGGCCTCAGATACGCAGTATTTT.

This clonotype was recorded at least ten times. The rearrangement joins TRBV7-6 to TRBJ2-1, with TRBD2 matching over 9 bases. Germline CDR1 is SGHVS and CDR2 is FNYEAQ. There are 16 residues in the CDR3. The V and J ends lost 1 base and 2 bases, in that order; junction bases with no gene match: 3. CDR3 sequence (DNA): TGTGCCAGCAGCTTAGATGCTAGCGGGGCCTACAATGAGCAGTTCTTC. Translated: CASSLDASGAYNEQFF.

This clonotype has more than one count but fewer than ten. V is TRBV14 and J is TRBJ2-1, with a possible D match to TRBD2 (5 bases). The CDR3 is 14 amino acids. Germline assignment: CDR1 SGHDN and CDR2 FVKESK. Trimming removed 0 bases from V and 15 bases from J, with 18 bases in between. The CDR3 sequence is CASSQDRRELKGFF. The CDR3, as DNA: TGTGCCAGCAGCCAAGATCGAAGGGAGTTGAAGGGGTTCTTC.

The CDR3 region is CASRPPGQGARSYGYTF. CDR3 bases: TGTGCCAGCAGACCTCCGGGACAGGGGGCTCGGAGCTATGGCTACACCTTC. The V gene is TRBV6-1, the J gene TRBJ1-2, with 12 bases identical to TRBD1. This CDR3 contains 17 residues. Germline trimming cut 6 bases from V and 4 bases from J; bases unmatched to any gene: 12. The V gene's germline CDR1 is MNHNS and CDR2 SASEGT.

V gene TRBV27 combines with J gene TRBJ2-3; 9 bases map to TRBD2. The germline gives CDR1 MNHEY, CDR2 SMNVEV (reference sequence). Losses at the gene ends were 2 bases for V and 4 bases for J; bases not matched to a gene: 10. This CDR3 is built from 17 residues. The CDR3 DNA is TGTGCCAGCAGTTTAGGTAGCGGGAGCCGATTGGCAGATACGCAGTATTTT. Protein product: CASSLGSGSRLADTQYF.

At least ten counts were recorded for this clonotype. The chain joins TRBV25-1 to TRBJ1-1, with D possibly being TRBD1 (6 bases). CDR1 and CDR2 (germline): MGHDK, SYGVNS. This CDR3 comprises 14 residues. The V and J ends lost 4 bases and 2 bases respectively, with 11 bases between them. The CDR3 loop is CASSGRTANTEAFF. The CDR3, as DNA: TGTGCCAGCAGTGGGAGGACAGCCAACACTGAAGCTTTCTTT.

V usage is TRBV5-1 and J usage is TRBJ2-2, with D perhaps matching TRBD2 (5 bases). Trimming pared 0 bases from V and 0 bases from J, leaving 12 bases between. Germline CDR1 reads SGHRS; CDR2 reads YFSETQ. There are 17 residues in the CDR3. The CDR3 DNA is TGCGCCAGCAGCTTGGGGAGCGGTAATCCGAACACCGGGGAGCTGTTTTTT. Its protein product is CASSLGSGNPNTGELFF.

This clonotype was seen many times. The chain has TRBV12-3 or TRBV12-4 and TRBJ2-5; no clear D gene. The CDR3 contains 8 residues. V gave up 9 bases and J gave up 9 bases, with 5 bases separating them. In DNA, the CDR3 is TGTGCCAGAGGAGCCCAGTACTTC. This encodes CARGAQYF.

The genes are TRBV18 and TRBJ2-7; D is possibly TRBD1 or TRBD2 (5 bases each). CDR3 length: 16 amino acids. Trimming left V 3 bases short and J 3 bases short, with 18 bases between. Germline CDR1 is KGHSH and CDR2 is LQKENI. In DNA form, the CDR3 reads TGTGCCAGCTCACCGGGAGCTCGGCAGGGTAACTACGAGCAGTACTTC. It translates to CASSPGARQGNYEQYF.

The table lists this clonotype with many counts. This chain joins TRBV12-3 or TRBV12-4 and TRBJ1-5, with TRBD1 identical over 7 bases. The CDR3 is 15 residues long. The V gene end was trimmed by 4 bases and the J gene end by 4 bases; junction bases not matched to a gene: 7. CDR3 coding DNA: TGTGCCAGCAGTTCAGGGGGGGCAGGGAATCAGCCCCAGCATTTT. Translation gives CASSSGGAGNQPQHF.

This clonotype was seen ten or more times. V is TRBV13 and J is TRBJ2-1; 7 bases agree with TRBD2. Unmatched junction bases numbered 15, after V lost 5 bases and J lost 5 bases. The CDR3 contains 17 residues. Germline assignment: CDR1 PRHDT and CDR2 FYEKMQ (reference sequence). In DNA form, the CDR3 reads TGTGCCAGCAGCCCTAACCGAGTGGGGGGGGTCAACAATGAGCAGTTCTTC. Amino acids: CASSPNRVGGVNNEQFF.

The sample holds many counts of this clonotype. The genes are TRBV12-3 or TRBV12-4 and TRBJ2-2; 11 bases line up with TRBD2. J was trimmed by 2 bases and V by 6 bases; bases with no gene match: 5. This CDR3 is built from 16 residues. CDR3 nucleotides: TGTGCCAGCAGACCTCTAGCGGGAGGTAACACCGGGGAGCTGTTTTTT. This codes for CASRPLAGGNTGELFF.

The sample holds a few counts of this clonotype. The chain uses TRBV6-2 or TRBV6-3 and TRBJ2-7; D perhaps matches TRBD2 (6 bases). V was shortened by 5 bases and J by 2 bases, with 16 bases between the two germline ends. The CDR3 spans 15 residues. Germline values: CDR1 MNHEY, CDR2 SVGEGT. CDR3 loop: CASSPPRGGPYEQYF. The CDR3, as DNA: TGTGCCAGCAGTCCACCCCGGGGAGGACCCTACGAGCAGTACTTC.

The CDR3 loop reads CASSHGDRFGNQPQHF. CDR3 in DNA: TGTGCCAGCAGCCACGGGGACAGGTTTGGCAATCAGCCCCAGCATTTT. This chain uses TRBV5-6 with TRBJ1-5; 8 bases map to TRBD1. V gave up 4 bases and J gave up 2 bases; unmatched junction bases: 8. Germline CDR1 and CDR2: SGHDT and YYEEEE. The CDR3 is 16 residues long.

The chain uses TRBV7-8 and TRBJ1-1; D gene ambiguous. CDR3 length: 14 amino acids. Trimming took 6 bases from V and 1 from J, leaving 12 bases between them. The germline V gene encodes CDR1 SGHVS and CDR2 FQNEAQ. The CDR3 DNA follows: TGTGCCAGCAGAGGTGTGGGTTCGAACACTGAAGCTTTCTTT. Protein sequence: CASRGVGSNTEAFF.

Many counts were recorded for this clonotype. This chain connects TRBV29-1 to TRBJ1-2; D gene unclear. The V gene lost 2 bases and the J gene lost 8 bases, with 9 bases spanning the gap. Germline loops: CDR1 SQVTM, CDR2 ANQGSEA. CDR3 size: 11 residues. The CDR3 region has the DNA TGCAGCGTTGAACGGGGAGGAGGCTACACCTTC. This encodes CSVERGGGYTF.

This clonotype came up many times. The V call is TRBV12-3 or TRBV12-4, the J call TRBJ2-5; D tentatively fits TRBD1 or TRBD2 (5 bases each). V lost 5 bases to trimming and J lost 7 bases, with 20 bases between them. This CDR3 spans 15 amino acids. CDR3 sequence: CASSPGTARLTTQYF. In nucleotides, the CDR3 is TGTGCCAGCAGTCCCGGGACCGCCCGGTTGACGACCCAGTACTTC.